This T cell receptor (beta chain) was obtained from a study of T cells after yellow fever vaccination (dated by TCRdb to between 2018 and 2020). Describing the broader study: The SMART-Seq v4 Ultra Low Input RNA kit was used to prepare libraries from fractions with low cell numbers. Bulk TCR alpha and beta repertoires were sequenced longitudinally to track T-cell clones before and after primary and booster YFV17D yellow fever vaccination. Blood was collected at multiple timepoints before and after primary and secondary immunization, and bulk PBMC replicates and cell subsets were isolated. The cohort comprised two healthy male donors, one aged 18 to 29 and one aged 30 to 39 years.

CDR1 MNHEY and CDR2 SVGEGT were looked up in the germline V gene. The junction shows trimming of 7 bases on V and 7 bases on J, plus 13 bases between the germline ends. The CDR3 measures 12 amino acids from cysteine to phenylalanine. Of all the DNA, just the CDR3 is kept, 36 bases in frame from base 1. What the treatment or condition label conveys for this sample: live attenuated yellow fever vaccine strain. At every blood-draw timepoint, two biological replicates of bulk PBMCs were collected. PBMCs were isolated from peripheral blood using a standard Ficoll-Paque protocol. TriZol was used to extract RNA from bulk PBMCs, from CD4 and CD8 fractions, and from dextramer-positive and dextramer-negative fractions. Sequencing was performed on an Illumina NovaSeq 6000. TCR cDNA was made using 5'RACE template switching, a step that added a universal primer site and unique molecular identifiers. Priming for cDNA synthesis came from both the TCR alpha and TCR beta constant segments. Two PCR steps were used to amplify libraries, with sample barcodes and sequencing adapters being added in the second step. Sequencing of libraries was performed on Illumina HiSeq 2500 (2x100 bp) or NovaSeq (2x150 bp). In the source study's methods: MIGEC was used to demultiplex reads and collapse the reads into UMI consensus sequences, and MiXCR was used for V(D)J alignment. Vaccine-responding clonotypes were identified with edgeR using replicate PBMC samples, with FDR below 0.01 and a log2 fold change above 5 up to day 15 being required. Each bulk clonotype was labeled CD4 or CD8 based on which sequenced repertoire, CD4 or CD8, contained the clonotype at higher abundance. TCRdb took the public reads, trimmed them with fastp at Q25, ran MiXCR for clone calling and kept in-frame beta chains. Here each entry gathers all rows of one CDR3 protein and keeps the most common genes and DNA. TCRdb's processing, not the authors' own work, is the source of the V and J calls. The sample data list some 320,000 distinct CDR3 sequences, and roughly 4.3% of these were observed just once. 20% to 25% of the sample goes to the ten largest clones.

Turning to this clonotype: Its cognate antigen has yet to be identified. No much larger clone is present one base from it, and per-base qualities are unavailable.

What the authors observed across the whole study: Most clones expanded after primary vaccination were re-detected after the booster (about 96% of CD4 and roughly 87% of CD8), suggesting broad memory maintenance. The secondary T-cell response was found to be weaker but faster than the primary response, with a peak reached on day 5 rather than on day 15. Because abundant contaminating clonotypes from the bulk population could be contained in FACS-sorted repertoires, computational filtering was required. Because the study included only two donors, the extent to which the findings can be generalized is limited. A small share of clonotypes occurred in both CD4 and CD8 compartments, likely arising from convergent recombination.

The chain employs TRBV6-2 or TRBV6-3 and TRBJ1-1; tentative D gene TRBD1, with 5 bases matching. The receptor comes from a man between 18 and 29 years old who received the YFV17D yellow fever vaccine. The starting material was PBMCs, obtained 5 days after the yellow fever booster vaccination. The DNA sequence reads TGTGCCAGCACTAAGGGGCCAGTTGAAGCTTTCTTT. This gives the protein CASTKGPVEAFF.